The 28 T cell receptor beta chains below all came from one sample that was sequenced in a study of molecular identifiers for immune sequencing clone quantification. Via MiXCR, TCRdb re-called the PCR reads, giving one row per CDR3 protein. The data contain 550,000 to 750,000 distinct CDR3 sequences, 15% to 20% of them singletons. Sequencing was carried out using naive CD8+ T cells from blood, with Jurkat cell RNA spiked in. The subset was: FACS-sorted CD8+CD4-CCR7+CD45RA+ naive T cells. The receptor source for this set is a human donor in good health. Some libraries in this study had Jurkat cell RNA spiked in.

This clonotype appeared many times. The J gene is TRBJ2-7, the V gene TRBV5-6; maybe TRBD1 (5 bases). CDR3 size: 16 residues. CDR1 and CDR2 from the germline V gene are SGHDT and YYEEEE. The V end was cut by 0 bases, the J end by 3 bases, with 16 bases between. In nucleotides, the CDR3 is TGTGCCAGCAGCTTGGCCGCCTCTGTGACAGACTACGAGCAGTACTTC. Its protein product is CASSLAASVTDYEQYF.

The table lists this clonotype with a few counts. V and J are TRBV7-9 and TRBJ2-3; 7 bases are a match to TRBD2. CDR1 is SEHNR, CDR2 FQNEAQ, per germline (reference sequence). V lost 0 bases and J lost 5; bases outside the gene matches: 5. The CDR3 spans 15 residues. This chain's CDR3 is CASSLATGGRDTQYF. Written as DNA, the CDR3 is TGTGCCAGCAGCTTAGCGACCGGGGGGAGAGATACGCAGTATTTT.

On this clonotype itself: One base away lies a much larger clone, so this may be a sequencing read error. The V gene is TRBV28, the J gene TRBJ2-7, with TRBD2 matching 8 bases. The CDR3 contains 14 residues. The ends lost 7 bases at V and 5 bases at J; junction bases unmatched: 10. Germline CDR1 reads MDHEN; CDR2 reads SYDVKM. CDR3 protein: CASMPSGSVNEQYF. The CDR3 bases are TGTGCCAGCATGCCCAGCGGGAGTGTGAACGAGCAGTACTTC.

This clonotype was recorded many times. This rearrangement joins TRBV5-4 to TRBJ2-5; D unresolved. The V gene lost 0 bases and the J gene lost 5 bases, with 17 bases spanning the gap. In germline, CDR1 is SGHNT, CDR2 YYREEE (reference sequence). This CDR3 comprises 16 residues. The CDR3, as DNA: TGTGCCAGCAGCTTGGACCCCGCGTACCCACCGGAGACCCAGTACTTC. This gives the protein CASSLDPAYPPETQYF. Looking up the rest from reference TRBV5-4 and TRBJ2-5 gives the full variable domain: ETGVTQSPTHLIKTRGQQVTLRCSSQSGHNTVSWYQQALGQGPQFIFQYYREEENGRGNFPPRFSGLQFPNYSSELNVNALELDDSALYLCASSLDPAYPPETQYFGPGTRLLVL.

Ten or more counts support this clonotype. The V gene is TRBV21-1, the J gene TRBJ1-1; no check of the table's D call, TRBD1, against the DNA was made. TRBV21-1 is a listed pseudogene. The CDR3 extends over 17 amino acids. The CDR3 loop is CASSRPGQGGGDTEAFF. The CDR3 DNA is TGTGCCAGCAGCAGGCCGGGACAGGGAGGTGGCGACACTGAAGCTTTCTTT.

The CDR3 bases are TGTGCCAGCAGCGTCCCCGCCGGGACGGGAACCTACGAGCAGTACTTC. It is translated as CASSVPAGTGTYEQYF. The chain has TRBV9 and TRBJ2-7; either TRBD1 or TRBD2 may supply D (5 bases each). Germline CDR1 is SGDLS and CDR2 is YYNGEE. This CDR3 has 16 residues. Trimming stripped 2 bases from V and 2 bases from J, with 17 bases between. Full variable domain (missing parts from reference TRBV9 and TRBJ2-7): DSGVTQTPKHLITATGQRVTLRCSPRSGDLSVYWYQQSLDQGLQFLIQYYNGEERAKGNILERFSAQQFPDLHSELNLSSLELGDSALYFCASSVPAGTGTYEQYFGPGTRLTVT.

The chain combines TRBV27 with TRBJ1-1; a weak D match, TRBD1 (5 bases). CDR1 is MNHEY and CDR2 is SMNVEV in the germline V gene (reference sequence). V dropped 5 bases and J dropped 7 bases, with 17 bases sitting between them. The CDR3 loop spans 14 amino acids. CDR3 DNA sequence: TGTGCCAGCAGTACAATTAACGGGGGGGTTGAAGCTTTCTTT. It encodes CASSTINGGVEAFF.

The chain joins TRBV9 to TRBJ1-4; TRBD1 might be the D (6 bases). The germline V and J ends were trimmed by 4 bases and 8 bases, with 18 bases remaining between them. Looked up from germline, CDR1 is SGDLS and CDR2 is YYNGEE. There are 15 residues in the CDR3. The CDR3: CASSLEGQGHEKLFF. CDR3 coding DNA: TGTGCCAGCAGCCTAGAGGGTCAGGGGCACGAAAAACTGTTTTTT.

This clonotype has only a few counts. This chain joins TRBV20-1 and TRBJ2-7; 12 bases align to TRBD2. In germline, CDR1 is DFQATT, CDR2 SNEGSKA (reference sequence). With 0 bases clipped from V and 3 bases from J, the junction kept 3 bases outside the gene matches. The CDR3 has 15 residues. The CDR3 DNA reads as TGCAGTGCTAGAGATGGGGGACTAGCGGGCTACGAGCAGTACTTC. Amino acids: CSARDGGLAGYEQYF.

This clonotype was observed many times. The chain employs TRBV10-1 and TRBJ1-1; D is uncertain. Trimming took off 4 bases at V and 4 bases at J, with 13 bases between the two ends. The CDR3 has 14 residues. Germline values: CDR1 WNHNN, CDR2 SYGVQD (reference sequence). CDR3 nucleotides: TGCGCCAGCAGTGCGGGGTCAGCAGGCACTGAAGCTTTCTTT. It translates to CASSAGSAGTEAFF.

This clonotype was observed a single time. A single base separates this from a much larger clone, so it may be a read error. The chain has TRBV5-3 and TRBJ2-7; tentative D call: TRBD2 (6 bases). TRBV5-3 belongs to the ORF category, with a function that is uncertain. CDR3 length: 15 amino acids. The CDR3 spells CASSFFPSGLEEQYF. The CDR3 bases are TGTGCCAGCAGCTTTTTTCCCTCGGGACTCGAGGAGCAGTACTTC.

Remarks on this clonotype: A read error is possible here, since a much larger clone lies one base away. The chain uses TRBV5-6 and TRBJ1-4, with TRBD1 matching over 7 bases. The CDR3 contains 15 residues. The J segment lost 10 bases and the V segment lost 2 bases, leaving 11 bases of the junction unmatched. The V gene's germline CDR1 is SGHDT and CDR2 YYEEEE. For the CDR3, the DNA is TGTGCCAGCAGCTTCTTGGAGGGGACAGCGGGAAAACTGTTTTTT. It is translated as CASSFLEGTAGKLFF. Supplemented by reference TRBV5-6 and TRBJ1-4, the full variable domain reads DAGVTQSPTHLIKTRGQQVTLRCSPKSGHDTVSWYQQALGQGPQFIFQYYEEEERQRGNFPDRFSGHQFPNYSSELNVNALLLGDSALYLCASSFLEGTAGKLFFGSGTQLSVL.

This clonotype has at least ten counts. This chain uses TRBV9 with TRBJ2-5, with 10 bases that match TRBD2. This CDR3 is 16 amino acids long. Trimming took 3 bases from V and 0 from J; bases not matched to a gene: 5. Germline CDR1 is SGDLS and CDR2 is YYNGEE. CDR3 region: CASSASGGPYQETQYF. The CDR3 DNA sequence: TGTGCCAGCAGCGCTAGCGGGGGACCATACCAAGAGACCCAGTACTTC.

The chain carries TRBV27 and TRBJ2-5, with D perhaps being TRBD1 or TRBD2 (5 bases each). Germline assignment: CDR1 MNHEY and CDR2 SMNVEV (reference sequence). V dropped 3 bases and J dropped 3 bases, with 17 bases sitting between them. The CDR3 runs 16 residues. The DNA of the CDR3 is TGTGCCAGCAGTTTCGGGCGGGCAGGGAGTAAAGAGACCCAGTACTTC. Its protein product is CASSFGRAGSKETQYF.

The V call is TRBV9, the J call TRBJ2-7; D is possibly TRBD1 or TRBD2 (5 bases each). The V gene lost 3 bases and the J gene lost 7 bases, with 20 bases spanning the gap. The CDR3 runs 15 residues. In germline, CDR1 is SGDLS, CDR2 YYNGEE. This CDR3 is CASSGGRGRDGEQYF. In DNA form, the CDR3 reads TGTGCCAGCAGCGGGGGGAGAGGACGTGACGGGGAGCAGTACTTC.

This clonotype was counted ten times or more. The V and J genes are TRBV5-1 and TRBJ2-5; 10 bases match TRBD2. V was clipped by 3 bases and J by 10 bases; unmatched bases: 12. CDR1 is SGHRS, CDR2 YFSETQ, per germline. The CDR3 spans 15 residues. CDR3 residues: CASSSLAGDLPGQYF. CDR3 bases: TGCGCCAGCAGCTCTCTAGCGGGGGACCTTCCGGGCCAGTACTTC.

This clonotype was observed a handful of times. The J gene is TRBJ2-7, the V gene TRBV4-3; D possibly corresponds to TRBD2 (5 bases). The CDR3 is 16 residues long. The V end was cut by 0 bases, the J end by 3 bases, with 15 bases between. The germline V gene encodes CDR1 LGHNA and CDR2 YSLEER. The CDR3 DNA sequence: TGCGCCAGCAGCCAAGATGAGGGCAGGCCTAACTACGAGCAGTACTTC. Protein: CASSQDEGRPNYEQYF.

In this sample, this clonotype turned up many times. The chain links TRBV5-6 to TRBJ2-3; D is uncertain. Trimming left V 4 bases short and J 4 bases short, with 19 bases between. CDR1 and CDR2 (germline): SGHDT, YYEEEE. The CDR3 is 16 amino acids. The CDR3 region is CASSLDRLNLADTQYF. The CDR3 coding sequence is TGTGCCAGCAGCCTGGACCGGCTGAACCTAGCAGATACGCAGTATTTT.

This clonotype has just a few counts. The V and J genes are TRBV6-2 or TRBV6-3 and TRBJ1-1; D call uncertain. CDR1 is MNHEY and CDR2 is SVGEGT in the germline V gene. CDR3 length: 14 amino acids. The V and J ends lost 2 bases and 1 base respectively, with 8 bases between them. The CDR3 DNA reads as TGTGCCAGCAGTTACCTGAGGCAGAACACTGAAGCTTTCTTT. Protein: CASSYLRQNTEAFF.

DNA of the CDR3: TGTGCCAGCAGCTTTTTCCCCGGCCCTACCTACGAGCAGTACTTC. Protein product: CASSFFPGPTYEQYF. This rearrangement joins TRBV5-8 to TRBJ2-7; D is undetermined. The CDR3 is 15 amino acids. V shed 2 bases and J shed 2 bases, with 14 bases lying between them. Germline values: CDR1 SGHTS, CDR2 YDEGEE.

At least ten counts were recorded for this clonotype. The chain couples TRBV7-9 to TRBJ2-7, with 8 bases lining up with TRBD2. The CDR3 has 15 amino acids. V was clipped by 5 bases and J by 6 bases; unmatched bases: 12. CDR1 and CDR2 from the germline V gene are SEHNR and FQNEAQ (reference sequence). The CDR3, as DNA: TGTGCCAGCAGCCGCCCGGGACTAGGTGTTGTCGAGCAGTACTTC. Its protein product is CASSRPGLGVVEQYF.

In this sample, this clonotype turned up many times. This chain connects TRBV20-1 to TRBJ1-1, with 10 bases matching TRBD1. With 3 bases clipped from V and 6 bases from J, the junction kept 4 bases outside the gene matches. Looked up from germline, CDR1 is DFQATT and CDR2 is SNEGSKA (reference sequence). The CDR3 covers 13 residues. CDR3 DNA: TGCAGTGCTAGCGGGACAGGGGTTCCTGAAGCTTTCTTT. Translation: CSASGTGVPEAFF.

This clonotype was recorded many times. The chain combines TRBV28 with TRBJ1-1, with 7 positions matching TRBD1. CDR1 is MDHEN, CDR2 SYDVKM, per germline. This CDR3 is 13 amino acids long. V gave up 11 bases and J gave up 0 bases; unmatched junction bases: 6. The chain's CDR3 is CASQDRMNTEAFF. The CDR3 DNA reads TGTGCCTCACAGGACAGGATGAACACTGAAGCTTTCTTT. Based on the CDR3 plus reference TRBV28 and TRBJ1-1, the full variable domain is DVKVTQSSRYLVKRTGEKVFLECVQDMDHENMFWYRQDPGLGLRLIYFSYDVKMKEKGDIPEGYSVSREKKERFSLILESASTNQTSMYLCASQDRMNTEAFFGQGTRLTVV.

Many counts were recorded for this clonotype. The chain uses TRBV4-1 and TRBJ2-1; 9 bases agree with TRBD2. The CDR3 consists of 16 residues. Germline lookup yields CDR1 MGHRA and CDR2 YSYEKL. With 0 bases clipped from V and 8 bases from J, the junction kept 8 bases outside the gene matches. As DNA, the CDR3 is TGCGCCAGCAGCCAAGATGGCGGCGGGAGGGGATATGAGCAGTTCTTC. Translation: CASSQDGGGRGYEQFF.

Only a few counts were recorded for this clonotype. The CDR3 region has the DNA TGCAGTGCTAGAGATCTGGGGACAGGGCTAATCACAGATACGCAGTATTTT. Translating it yields CSARDLGTGLITDTQYF. This chain links TRBV20-1 with TRBJ2-3, with 9 nucleotides matching TRBD1. This CDR3 comprises 17 residues. V was pared by 0 bases and J by 2 bases, with 9 bases of the junction left unmatched. Germline V gives CDR1 DFQATT, CDR2 SNEGSKA (reference sequence).

This clonotype was seen repeatedly, ten times or more. V is TRBV9 and J is TRBJ2-5, with 8 bases aligning to TRBD1. Germline V gives CDR1 SGDLS, CDR2 YYNGEE. J was trimmed by 10 bases and V by 2 bases; bases with no gene match: 13. The CDR3 covers 15 residues. The CDR3: CASSVDKLPGGGQYF. In DNA, the CDR3 is TGTGCCAGCAGCGTTGATAAGCTTCCAGGGGGCGGCCAGTACTTC.

Only one count was recorded for this clonotype. A much larger clone differs by one base, so this may be a read error. The chain combines TRBV27 with TRBJ1-1, with 8 nucleotides matching TRBD1. Germline-derived CDR1 and CDR2 are MNHEY and SMNVEV (reference sequence). The J segment lost 3 bases and the V segment lost 3 bases, leaving 6 bases of the junction unmatched. The CDR3 sequence is 15 residues long. CDR3 loop: CASSFQGAADTEAFF. The DNA for the CDR3 is TGTGCCAGCAGTTTTCAGGGGGCAGCCGACACTGAAGCTTTCTTT.

This clonotype was recorded many times. The chain uses TRBV7-9 and TRBJ2-7, with 10 bases identical to TRBD1. J lost 3 bases, V lost 4 bases, and 6 bases had no gene match. Germline values: CDR1 SEHNR, CDR2 FQNEAQ (reference sequence). The CDR3 loop spans 15 amino acids. This chain's CDR3 is CASSSPGQGFYEQYF. Written as DNA, the CDR3 is TGTGCCAGCAGCTCCCCGGGACAGGGGTTCTACGAGCAGTACTTC.